This TCR beta chain emerged from a study of T cell responses to AZD1222 COVID-19 vaccine. Study as a whole: Both about-4-week and about-12-week second-dose recipients were combined. Findings and caveats of the study: Donors skewed white British and female; clonal diversity was possibly underestimated. When two AZD1222 doses had been given, Spike-specific TCR breadth and depth rose.

Assay: immunoSEQ multiplex PCR; the TCRdb copy retains only in-frame clones and omits some. Altogether about 130,000 clones are present, approximately 86% being singletons, with the ten largest covering 1.5%. As regards this clone: Its specificity is not known.

Sequenced material: peripheral blood, taken on day 0 of AZD1222 vaccination. This sequence originates from an adult in good health.

Written as DNA, the CDR3 is TGCGCCAGCAGCCTCGGGACTCTCAATCAGCCCCAGCATTTT. Translating it yields CASSLGTLNQPQHF. The chain is built from TRBV5-1 and TRBJ1-5; tentative D call: TRBD1 (5 bases). CDR3 length equals 14 residues. Germline assignment: CDR1 SGHRS and CDR2 YFSETQ. Trimming took off 4 bases at V and 3 bases at J, with 11 bases between the two ends.